A single sample is the source of the 5 T cell receptor beta chains below, sequenced in a study of CXCR3-negative and CXCR3-positive naive CD8 T cells. Through 5' RACE with UMI labels, the TRB cDNA libraries were prepared. For each CDR3 protein, TCRdb gives one entry from its re-call of the 5' RACE reads, without DNA. The sample includes 70,000 to 95,000 distinct CDR3 sequences. Source material: naive CXCR3- CD8+ T cells from blood. The sample's subset: CD45RO-CCR7+CD27+CD95- naive CD8+ T cells lacking CXCR3 (TNR3-). These receptors were taken from a human donor in good health. Some clones in this sample may be carry-over from other donors' samples.

The chain couples TRBV28 to TRBJ1-5. The CDR3 extends over 16 amino acids. Per the germline V gene, CDR1 is MDHEN and CDR2 is SYDVKM. The chain's CDR3 is CASSLYPGRVGQPQHF.

The chain links TRBV5-1 to TRBJ2-7; TCRdb's D gene call, TRBD2, goes unchecked for lack of DNA. The CDR3 totals 16 residues. Looked up from germline, CDR1 is SGHRS and CDR2 is YFSETQ. The chain's CDR3 is CASSFAVGGKSYEQYF.

This sequence joins TRBV4-3 and TRBJ2-4; without DNA, the TCRdb call of TRBD1 cannot be checked. Per the germline V gene, CDR1 is LGHNA and CDR2 is YSLEER. The CDR3 length is 15 residues. The CDR3 loop reads CASSQDRVGKNIQYF.

CDR3 in amino acids: CSVVPGTGTYNEQFF. The J gene is TRBJ2-1, the V gene TRBV29-1; as DNA is missing, the TRBD1 call by TCRdb cannot be tested. CDR1 is SQVTM and CDR2 is ANQGSEA in the germline V gene. The CDR3 loop spans 15 amino acids.

The rearrangement joins TRBV27 to TRBJ2-1; TCRdb selects TRBD2, and the lack of DNA leaves this call unchecked. Germline loops: CDR1 MNHEY, CDR2 SMNVEV (reference sequence). The CDR3 is made up of 14 amino acids. The CDR3: CASSSGLRPNEQFF.